The entry below gives a single T cell receptor beta chain sequence along with its context. These data come from a study of cytomegalovirus exposure and HLA in healthy donors. The CDR3 has 15 amino acids. V dropped 1 base and J dropped 8; count of bases not matched to a gene: 6. Germline V CDR1 and CDR2: LNHNV, YYDKDF (reference sequence). With 60 Vbeta and 13 Jbeta primers, the PCR was carried out. The table came from immunoSEQ multiplex PCR; TCRdb's copy has only in-frame clones and leaves some out. The sample shows approximately 95,000 clones, about four fifths of them seen only once. The rearrangement joins TRBV15 to TRBJ1-4; 8 bases fit TRBD1. Input material: PBMCs. This clonotype originated in a man aged 18-30 years in good health and CMV-seropositive. The CDR3 DNA reads as TGTGCCACCAGCAGAGCCAGGGGGCTACGGGAAAAACTGTTTTTT. Amino acids: CATSRARGLREKLFF.